This is a list of T cell receptor beta chains from one sample in a study of blood T cell repertoires in COVID-19. The method was immunoSEQ multiplex PCR; TCRdb's version includes in-frame clones alone and lacks a portion of them. The sample has 110,000 to 150,000 clones, around 80% seen once; the top ten hold approximately 5%. Material for sequencing was peripheral blood. All receptors come from a woman in her fifties or sixties with acute or convalescent COVID-19. Each CDR3 is given with its conserved first and last residue. D genes are given only for firm matches. For some rows the clone size is stated as once, few or many, or as a class when expanded; others skip it.

>.|TRBJ2-5|TRBV24-1|.
TGTGCCACCACTGACAGTCCCCAAGAGACCCAGTACTTC
CATTDSPQETQYF
>.|TRBJ1-6|TRBV6-1|.
TGTGCCAGCAGTGAAAGTTACAGGCTTTATAATTCACCCCTCCACTTT
CASSESYRLYNSPLHF
>TRBD1|TRBJ1-2|TRBV2|.
TGTGCCATTCGGACAGGGCCCTCCTATGGCTACACCTTC
CAIRTGPSYGYTF
>TRBD1|TRBJ2-7|TRBV6-2/TRBV6-3|few
TGTGCCAGCAGCACCCGGGACAGGGGAGAAAGGCCCTACTACGAGCAGTACTTC
CASSTRDRGERPYYEQYF
>TRBD1|TRBJ1-4|TRBV6-1|.
TGTGCCAGCAGTGAAGCATTTCGGGCAGGGGGTGTCGGTAGGCGTGAAAAACTGTTTTTT
CASSEAFRAGGVGRREKLFF
>.|TRBJ2-5|TRBV20-1|.
TGCAGTGCTAGTCCCCAGGGTTCGGCCCAGTACTTC
CSASPQGSAQYF
>.|TRBJ2-1|TRBV28|.
TGTGCCAGCAGTTCAACTAGGAATGAGCAGTTCTTC
CASSSTRNEQFF
>TRBD2|TRBJ2-7|TRBV6-1|few
TGTGCCAGCAGTGAGGGAGGGTTAGAGCAGTACTTC
CASSEGGLEQYF
>.|TRBJ2-5|TRBV30|.
TGTGCCTGGAGTCTCCACCGCCGGGAGACCCAGTACTTC
CAWSLHRRETQYF
>TRBD1|TRBJ1-2|TRBV7-9|.
TGTGCCAGCAGCTCCGGCGGGACAGGGGGTTATGGCTACACCTTC
CASSSGGTGGYGYTF
>.|TRBJ2-7|TRBV27|once
TGTGCCAGCAGTACCCTAGGACACACCGACGAGCAGTACTTC
CASSTLGHTDEQYF
>.|TRBJ1-2|TRBV28|.
TGTGCCAGCAGTTTGGAGCCCAATGGCTACACCTTC
CASSLEPNGYTF
>.|TRBJ2-2|TRBV19|.
TGTGCCACCCAAATAAGGGGAAGTAACACCGGGGAGCTGTTTTTT
CATQIRGSNTGELFF
>.|TRBJ1-1|TRBV12-3/TRBV12-4|.
TGTGCCAGCAGTTTTGGCAGGGTGACTGAAGCTTTCTTT
CASSFGRVTEAFF
>.|TRBJ1-1|TRBV24-1|.
TGTGCCACCAGTGATTCAGAGAGGGATGCTTTCTTT
CATSDSERDAFF
>.|TRBJ1-4|TRBV14|.
TGTGCCAGCAGCCCCCCGGGCCGAGGGGAAAAACTGTTTTTT
CASSPPGRGEKLFF
>.|TRBJ1-1|TRBV28|.
TGTGCCAGCAGTTTAAACCCAGGGATGAACACTGAAGCTTTCTTT
CASSLNPGMNTEAFF
>.|TRBJ2-5|TRBV2|.
TGTGCCAGCAGTGAAACCCCGCGAGGAGTCGGGGAGACCCAGTACTTC
CASSETPRGVGETQYF
>.|TRBJ1-2|TRBV19|once
TGTGCCAGTAGCTCAACCCCCGCAGCTAACTATGGCTACACCTTC
CASSSTPAANYGYTF
>.|TRBJ1-1|TRBV6-5|few
TGTGCCAGCAGTTACGGCGGGTCACCTGAAGCTTTCTTT
CASSYGGSPEAFF
>.|TRBJ1-5|TRBV7-2|.
TGTGCCAGCACCCGGAGGGTCAATCAGCCCCAGCATTTT
CASTRRVNQPQHF
>.|TRBJ2-7|TRBV6-2/TRBV6-3|.
TGTGCCAGCAGTTACTCGACTAGGTCGGGCTCCTACGAGCAGTACTTC
CASSYSTRSGSYEQYF